The 3 T cell receptor beta chains below come from one sample, sequenced in a study of human thymus T cells. Only in-frame clones appear in the TCRdb table, and some are missing; sequencing was by immunoSEQ multiplex PCR. This repertoire shows some 50,000 clones, 95% found once; its top ten account for about 0.16%. Sequences were obtained from blood. These receptors were collected from a girl less than two years old with a congenital heart defect but otherwise immunologically healthy.

The chain is built from TRBV11-2 and TRBJ2-7; D gene unclear. The V gene's germline CDR1 is SGHAT and CDR2 FQNNGV. Trimming took 0 bases from V and 12 from J, leaving 12 bases between them. This CDR3 contains 12 residues. CDR3 region: CASSLEGIPGYF. CDR3 nucleotide sequence: TGTGCCAGCAGCTTAGAAGGGATCCCCGGGTACTTC.

The V call is TRBV20-1, the J call TRBJ1-2; 8 nucleotides line up with TRBD1. The CDR3 loop spans 11 amino acids. In germline, CDR1 is DFQATT, CDR2 SNEGSKA (reference sequence). As DNA, the CDR3 is TGCAGCGGAACAGGGGGGGGTGGCTACACCTTC. Translating it yields CSGTGGGGYTF.

The chain has TRBV30 and TRBJ1-3; D might be TRBD1 (5 bases). Trimming left V 5 bases short and J 7 bases short, with 15 bases between. This CDR3 has 13 residues. Per the germline V gene, CDR1 is GTSNPN and CDR2 is SVGIG (reference sequence). The CDR3 loop reads CAWESGIRNTIYF. Here the CDR3 DNA reads TGTGCCTGGGAATCAGGGATCCGGAACACCATATATTTT.